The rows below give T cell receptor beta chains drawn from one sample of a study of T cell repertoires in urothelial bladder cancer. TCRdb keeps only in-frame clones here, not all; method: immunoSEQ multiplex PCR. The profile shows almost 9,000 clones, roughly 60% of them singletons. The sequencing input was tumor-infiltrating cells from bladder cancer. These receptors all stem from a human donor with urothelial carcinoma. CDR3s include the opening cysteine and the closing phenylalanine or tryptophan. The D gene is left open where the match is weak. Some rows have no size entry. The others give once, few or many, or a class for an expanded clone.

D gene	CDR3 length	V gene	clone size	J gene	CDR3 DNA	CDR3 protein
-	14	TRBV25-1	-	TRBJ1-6	TGTGCCAGCAGTGACGAAGGGTATAATTCACCCCTCCACTTT	CASSDEGYNSPLHF
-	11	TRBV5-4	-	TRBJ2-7	TGTGCCAGCAGCTTGATGGGCGAGCAGTACTTC	CASSLMGEQYF
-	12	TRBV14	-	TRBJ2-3	TGTGCCAGCAGCCCATACACAGATACGCAGTATTTT	CASSPYTDTQYF
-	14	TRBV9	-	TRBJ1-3	TGTGCCAGCAGCGTAGGAGGTTTTGGAAACACCATATATTTT	CASSVGGFGNTIYF
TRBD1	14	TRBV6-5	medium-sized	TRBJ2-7	TGTGCCAGCAGAAAAACCGGGACAGGAGTCGAGCAGTACTTC	CASRKTGTGVEQYF
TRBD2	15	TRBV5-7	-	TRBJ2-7	TGTGCCAGCAGTTCAATGGTGGGGGGGGACTACGAGCAGTACTTC	CASSSMVGGDYEQYF
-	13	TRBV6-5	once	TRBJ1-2	TGTGCCAGCAGATTGACAAGTTGGGATGGCTACACCTTC	CASRLTSWDGYTF
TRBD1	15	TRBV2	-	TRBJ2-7	TGTGCCAGCAGTTCTTCCGGGACAGGGGACCACGAGCAGTACTTC	CASSSSGTGDHEQYF
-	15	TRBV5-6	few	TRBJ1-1	TGTGCCAGCAGCTCCACCCTGACGGACCTCACTGAAGCTTTCTTT	CASSSTLTDLTEAFF
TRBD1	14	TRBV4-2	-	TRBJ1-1	TGTGCCAGCAGCCCACTCGGACAGGGAAAGGAGGCTTTCTTT	CASSPLGQGKEAFF
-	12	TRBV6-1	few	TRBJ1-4	TGTGCCAGCAGTAACCGTAATGAAAAACTGTTTTTT	CASSNRNEKLFF
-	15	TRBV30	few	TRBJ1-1	TGTGCCTGGAGTGTAGGGCAGGCGCCGAACACTGAAGCTTTCTTT	CAWSVGQAPNTEAFF
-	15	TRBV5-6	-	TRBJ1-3	TGTGCCAGCAGCCGGTCAGGAGGACGTGGAAACACCATATATTTT	CASSRSGGRGNTIYF
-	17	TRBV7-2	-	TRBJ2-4	TGTGCCAGCAGCTTAGCTCAGGGATGGACGGCCAAAAACATTCAGTACTTC	CASSLAQGWTAKNIQYF
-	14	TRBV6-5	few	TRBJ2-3	TGTGCCGCAAGAAGGGCCAGGACCACAGATACGCAGTATTTT	CAARRARTTDTQYF
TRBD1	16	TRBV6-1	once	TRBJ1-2	TGTGCCAGCAGTGAAGGTGGCGCAGGGGGGAACTATGGCTACACCTTC	CASSEGGAGGNYGYTF
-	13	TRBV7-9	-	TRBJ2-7	TGTGCCAGCAGCTTAGCTTCACCCTACGAGCAGTACTTC	CASSLASPYEQYF
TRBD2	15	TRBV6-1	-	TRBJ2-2	TGTGCCAGCAACACCGGGACTACGAACACCGGGGAGCTGTTTTTT	CASNTGTTNTGELFF
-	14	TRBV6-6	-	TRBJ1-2	TGTGCCAGCAAATCTGCCGTGGGATCCTATGGCTACACCTTC	CASKSAVGSYGYTF
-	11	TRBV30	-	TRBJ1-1	TGTGCCTGGGCATCAGAGGGTGAAGCTTTCTTT	CAWASEGEAFF
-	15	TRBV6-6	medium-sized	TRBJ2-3	TGTGCCAGCAGTCACACTAATCTGGGCACAGATACGCAGTATTTT	CASSHTNLGTDTQYF
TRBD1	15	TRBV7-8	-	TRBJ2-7	TGTGCCAGCAGCTTGGGGGCGGGACAGGGGCGCGAGCAGTACTTC	CASSLGAGQGREQYF
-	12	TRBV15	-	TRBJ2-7	TGTGCCACCAGCAGAGGTGGCTACGAGCAGTACTTC	CATSRGGYEQYF
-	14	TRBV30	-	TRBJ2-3	TGTGCCTGGATGCGGGGCCTAAGCACAGATACGCAGTATTTT	CAWMRGLSTDTQYF
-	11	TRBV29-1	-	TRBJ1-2	TGCAGCGCCAGGGACCTCACGGGCTACACCTTC	CSARDLTGYTF
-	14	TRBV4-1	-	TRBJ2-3	TGCGCCAGCAGCCAAGTTGGCGGGGGCGGGACGCAGTATTTT	CASSQVGGGGTQYF